This entry lists 18 T cell receptor beta chains sequenced from one sample in a study of cytomegalovirus exposure and HLA in healthy donors (dated by TCRdb to the late 2010s). The receptor library was made with the immunoSEQ multiplex PCR assay. The multiplex PCR relied on a mix of 60 forward primers for TCR Vbeta segments and 13 reverse primers for TCR Jbeta segments. This is the immuneACCESS table as TCRdb keeps it, with only in-frame sequences that have V and J called. A part of the clones is gone; compared with another copy, unresolved V genes explain less than half, and the rest is unexplained. The sample contains 80,000 to 130,000 clones, about 79% of them found a single time. Of the sample, more than 0.95% is held by the ten largest clones. Material for sequencing was PBMCs. Every receptor here comes from a woman between 18 and 30 years old in good health and CMV-seronegative.

The rearrangement links TRBV7-9 to TRBJ2-7; 7 nucleotides align to TRBD2. Germline-derived CDR1 and CDR2 are SEHNR and FQNEAQ (reference sequence). Trimming at V came to 5 bases and at J to 3 bases, leaving 1 base not matched to a gene. This CDR3 comprises 12 residues. CDR3 in amino acids: CASSGRGYEQYF. CDR3 nucleotides: TGTGCCAGCAGCGGGAGGGGCTACGAGCAGTACTTC.

This sequence joins TRBV30 and TRBJ2-7; D possibly corresponds to TRBD2 (6 bases). V shed 1 base and J shed 5 bases, with 12 bases lying between them. Germline CDR1 and CDR2: GTSNPN and SVGIG (reference sequence). CDR3 length: 13 amino acids. CDR3 amino acids: CAWSAIREDEQYF. The CDR3 coding sequence is TGTGCCTGGAGTGCTATCAGGGAGGACGAGCAGTACTTC.

This chain uses TRBV30 with TRBJ2-5; D possibly corresponds to TRBD1 (6 bases). CDR3 size: 14 residues. Germline V gene sequence: CDR1 GTSNPN, CDR2 SVGIG (reference sequence). The ends were cut back, 3 bases at V and 0 bases at J, with 11 bases in the middle. The CDR3 region is CAWSQTGYQETQYF. In DNA, the CDR3 is TGTGCCTGGAGCCAAACAGGGTACCAAGAGACCCAGTACTTC. Full variable domain (remainder filled in from reference TRBV30 and TRBJ2-5): SQTIHQWPATLVQPVGSPLSLECTVEGTSNPNLYWYRQAAGRGLQLLFYSVGIGQISSEVPQNLSASRPQDRQFILSSKKLLLSDSGFYLCAWSQTGYQETQYFGPGTRLLVL.

The V and J genes are TRBV5-1 and TRBJ1-4; TRBD1 aligns across 7 bases. CDR1 SGHRS and CDR2 YFSETQ come from the germline V gene. V lost 4 bases to trimming and J lost 9 bases; unmatched junction nucleotides: 15. The CDR3 length is 16 residues. The CDR3 here is CASSHDIGSRGQKLFF. The CDR3 DNA sequence: TGCGCCAGCAGCCATGACATCGGGAGTAGGGGGCAAAAACTGTTTTTT.

V usage is TRBV10-2 and J usage is TRBJ2-3; TRBD2 matches 8 bases. Germline loops: CDR1 WSHSY, CDR2 SAAADI. The V gene end was trimmed by 0 bases and the J gene end by 6 bases; junction bases not matched to a gene: 2. The CDR3 length is 14 residues. Here the CDR3 DNA reads TGCGCCAGCAGTGAGTCTAGCGGGGAGGATACGCAGTATTTT. It codes for CASSESSGEDTQYF.

The chain combines TRBV19 with TRBJ1-1; possible D gene TRBD1, 6 bases. V lost 3 bases, J lost 6 bases, and 14 bases lay in between. The CDR3 runs 14 residues. Germline values: CDR1 LNHDA, CDR2 SQIVND (reference sequence). DNA for the CDR3: TGTGCCAGTAGTATTAGGACAGAACGGGCTGAAGCTTTCTTT. It is translated as CASSIRTERAEAFF.

The chain couples TRBV11-2 to TRBJ2-1; 8 bases align to TRBD1. CDR1 and CDR2 (germline): SGHAT, FQNNGV. CDR3 length: 16 amino acids. The junction had 11 bases not matched to a gene; V was cut back by 2 bases and J by 8 bases. CDR3 in amino acids: CASSLFRDRGADEQFF. The CDR3 DNA follows: TGTGCCAGCAGCTTATTTCGAGACAGGGGAGCGGATGAGCAGTTCTTC.

V is TRBV11-2 and J is TRBJ1-1; 9 bases map to TRBD1. With V trimmed by 3 bases and J by 5 bases, 7 bases remained unmatched. The CDR3 length is 15 residues. From germline, CDR1 is SGHAT and CDR2 FQNNGV. CDR3: CASSFSTGGGTEAFF. CDR3 nucleotides: TGTGCCAGCAGCTTCTCTACAGGGGGCGGGACTGAAGCTTTCTTT.

This clone is medium-sized within its sample. The chain links TRBV5-6 to TRBJ2-1; 16 bases align to TRBD2. V lost 1 base, J lost 0 bases, and 4 bases stayed unmatched. Germline V lookup: CDR1 SGHDT, CDR2 YYEEEE. This CDR3 has 19 residues. CDR3 residues: CASSLTGTSGGASYNEQFF. DNA for the CDR3: TGTGCCAGCAGCTTGACCGGGACTAGCGGGGGGGCCTCCTACAATGAGCAGTTCTTC.

The chain joins TRBV27 to TRBJ1-4; 7 nucleotides agree with TRBD1. Germline CDR1 is MNHEY and CDR2 is SMNVEV (reference sequence). This CDR3 spans 15 amino acids. V was pared by 3 bases and J by 7 bases, with 8 bases of the junction left unmatched. In nucleotides, the CDR3 is TGTGCCAGCAGTTTCAACAGGGGAGGTGGTGAAAAACTGTTTTTT. Amino acid sequence: CASSFNRGGGEKLFF.

The chain joins TRBV28 to TRBJ1-5; 9 positions match TRBD1. The germline V gene encodes CDR1 MDHEN and CDR2 SYDVKM. Trimming at V came to 2 bases and at J to 12 bases, leaving 8 bases not matched to a gene. This CDR3 comprises 14 residues. The CDR3 DNA follows: TGTGCCAGCAGTTTAGCTGGACAGGGGAATGGCCAGCATTTT. Its protein is CASSLAGQGNGQHF.

In this sample, this clone turned up once. The rearrangement uses TRBV4-1 and TRBJ2-5; D may be TRBD2 (6 bases). The V and J ends lost 2 bases and 5 bases respectively, with 18 bases between them. The CDR3 spans 16 residues. Germline V CDR1 and CDR2: MGHRA, YSYEKL. The CDR3 DNA is TGCGCCAGCAGCCAAAATCGACAGAACCGGGGGGAGACCCAGTACTTC. It translates to CASSQNRQNRGETQYF.

The J gene is TRBJ1-6, the V gene TRBV7-3; 10 bases align to TRBD1. With 3 bases clipped from V and 2 bases from J, the junction kept 10 bases outside the gene matches. This CDR3 contains 19 residues. The germline V gene encodes CDR1 SGHTA and CDR2 FQGTGA. The CDR3 reads CASSFIDRGRSPYNSPLHF. CDR3 in DNA: TGTGCCAGCAGCTTTATCGACAGGGGGCGATCTCCCTATAATTCACCCCTCCACTTT.

About this clone itself: At the DNA level, this CDR3 is encoded by other sequences in the same sample as well. The chain has TRBV28 and TRBJ1-6, with 7 bases aligning to TRBD1. The V gene's germline CDR1 is MDHEN and CDR2 SYDVKM. After removal of 6 bases from V and 5 bases from J, the junction contained 7 bases not matched to a gene. CDR3 length equals 15 residues. The CDR3 DNA follows: TGTGCCAGCAGGGTCCCGACAGGGAATAATTCACCCCTCCACTTT. This sequence encodes CASRVPTGNNSPLHF.

V is TRBV5-1 and J is TRBJ1-1; D uncertain. The CDR3 has 14 amino acids. Trimming stripped 4 bases from V and 5 bases from J, with 15 bases between. CDR1 is SGHRS and CDR2 is YFSETQ in the germline V gene. CDR3: CASSLGRERTEAFF. CDR3 nucleotides: TGCGCCAGCAGCCTTGGACGGGAAAGGACTGAAGCTTTCTTT.

This chain uses TRBV5-1 with TRBJ2-7; TRBD1 might be the D (5 bases). Trimming cost V 1 base and J 2 bases, with 19 bases left between them. This CDR3 comprises 17 residues. Germline CDR1 is SGHRS and CDR2 is YFSETQ. CDR3 sequence: CASSLPGQGKGPYEQYF. CDR3 nucleotides: TGCGCCAGCAGCTTGCCAGGACAAGGAAAGGGCCCCTACGAGCAGTACTTC. The full variable domain, with the rest looked up from reference TRBV5-1 and TRBJ2-7, is KAGVTQTPRYLIKTRGQQVTLSCSPISGHRSVSWYQQTPGQGLQFLFEYFSETQRNKGNFPGRFSGRQFSNSRSEMNVSTLELGDSALYLCASSLPGQGKGPYEQYFGPGTRLTVT.

This clone showed up just a few times. The gene calls are TRBV28 and TRBJ1-1; possibly TRBD1 for D (6 bases). The CDR3 length is 13 residues. The V and J ends lost 7 bases and 1 base respectively, with 10 bases between them. From germline, CDR1 is MDHEN and CDR2 SYDVKM. As DNA, the CDR3 is TGTGCCAGCACTGGACAGCCGAACACTGAAGCTTTCTTT. It translates to CASTGQPNTEAFF.

This chain joins TRBV5-1 and TRBJ2-1; the match to TRBD2 covers 8 bases. J was trimmed by 0 bases and V by 4 bases; bases with no gene match: 18. Germline assignment: CDR1 SGHRS and CDR2 YFSETQ. The CDR3 contains 20 residues. The CDR3 DNA is TGCGCCAGCAGCCCCCCGGGACTAGGCAGCGAAATGAGCTCCTACAATGAGCAGTTCTTC. The encoded protein is CASSPPGLGSEMSSYNEQFF.